The rows below give T cell receptor beta chains drawn from one sample of a study of blood T cell repertoires in COVID-19. Clones were sequenced by immunoSEQ multiplex PCR, and TCRdb holds only the in-frame ones, with some missing. The data show around 180,000 clones, about 91% seen once. The sample was PBMCs or T cells enriched from blood (not recorded which). The source is a woman aged 40 to 50 with acute COVID-19. Each CDR3 is given with its conserved first and last residue. The D gene is left open where the match is weak. The listing skips clone size in some rows; elsewhere it reads once, few, many or a size class.

j_call: TRBJ1-4; clone_size: -; v_call: TRBV5-1; d_call: TRBD1; cdr3_nt: TGCGCCAGCAGCTCCGACAGGGTAACTAATGAAAAACTGTTTTTT; cdr3_aa: CASSSDRVTNEKLFF
j_call: TRBJ1-1; clone_size: -; v_call: TRBV7-8; d_call: -; cdr3_nt: TGTGCCAGCAGCCCCCCGGGGAACTTTGAAGCTTTCTTT; cdr3_aa: CASSPPGNFEAFF
j_call: TRBJ1-4; clone_size: -; v_call: TRBV12-3/TRBV12-4; d_call: -; cdr3_nt: TGTGCCAGCAGTAGGGGCCCCCCAGAAAAACTGTTTTTT; cdr3_aa: CASSRGPPEKLFF
j_call: TRBJ2-1; clone_size: -; v_call: TRBV5-5; d_call: TRBD2; cdr3_nt: TGTGCCAGCAGCTCCAAACGGACTAGCGGGGGGGTGTACAATGAGCAGTTCTTC; cdr3_aa: CASSSKRTSGGVYNEQFF
j_call: TRBJ2-7; clone_size: -; v_call: TRBV2; d_call: TRBD2; cdr3_nt: TGTGCCAGCAATCCGCGGGGGGGCCTAGTCTACGAGCAGTACTTC; cdr3_aa: CASNPRGGLVYEQYF
j_call: TRBJ1-1; clone_size: -; v_call: TRBV19; d_call: -; cdr3_nt: TGTGCCAGCAAACGGCTTGCGGACACTGAAGCTTTCTTT; cdr3_aa: CASKRLADTEAFF
j_call: TRBJ2-6; clone_size: -; v_call: TRBV6-2/TRBV6-3; d_call: -; cdr3_nt: TGTGCCAGCAGTTACAAGGGGCGAACTGGGGCCAACGTCCTGACTTTC; cdr3_aa: CASSYKGRTGANVLTF
j_call: TRBJ1-2; clone_size: -; v_call: TRBV28; d_call: TRBD1; cdr3_nt: TGTGCCAGCAGCTTTCCGGGACAGGGGTCCGGATTTACCTTC; cdr3_aa: CASSFPGQGSGFTF
j_call: TRBJ1-1; clone_size: -; v_call: TRBV28; d_call: -; cdr3_nt: TGTGCCAGCAGTTTGAGGGCGAACACTGAAGCTTTCTTT; cdr3_aa: CASSLRANTEAFF
j_call: TRBJ1-3; clone_size: -; v_call: TRBV4-2; d_call: -; cdr3_nt: TGTGCCAGCAGCCAAGACCACAGGAACACTGGAAACACCATATATTTT; cdr3_aa: CASSQDHRNTGNTIYF
j_call: TRBJ2-7; clone_size: -; v_call: TRBV7-9; d_call: TRBD1; cdr3_nt: TGTGCCAGCAGCCAAGGACAGGGGAGGTACGAGCAGTACTTC; cdr3_aa: CASSQGQGRYEQYF
j_call: TRBJ1-4; clone_size: -; v_call: TRBV11-2; d_call: -; cdr3_nt: TGTGCCAGCAGCTTAGGTGTGGGGGGGTTGGGTGAAAAACTGTTTTTT; cdr3_aa: CASSLGVGGLGEKLFF
j_call: TRBJ2-7; clone_size: few; v_call: TRBV5-1; d_call: TRBD2; cdr3_nt: TGCGCCAGCAGCCCTACCGGGTCTAGCGGGTTCCGAGAGCAGTACTTC; cdr3_aa: CASSPTGSSGFREQYF
j_call: TRBJ1-5; clone_size: -; v_call: TRBV6-1; d_call: TRBD1; cdr3_nt: TGTGCCAGCAGAGGGACAGGGAGCAATCAGCCCCAGCATTTT; cdr3_aa: CASRGTGSNQPQHF
j_call: TRBJ2-2; clone_size: -; v_call: TRBV19; d_call: -; cdr3_nt: TGTGCCAGTAGTATTCGACAGGAGATCTACACCGGGGAGCTGTTTTTT; cdr3_aa: CASSIRQEIYTGELFF
j_call: TRBJ2-7; clone_size: -; v_call: TRBV28; d_call: TRBD1; cdr3_nt: TGTGCCAGCAGCCAAGGGGGCCACGAGCAGTACTTC; cdr3_aa: CASSQGGHEQYF
j_call: TRBJ1-3; clone_size: -; v_call: TRBV5-1; d_call: -; cdr3_nt: TGCGCCAGCAGCGACCCCGGAGTGCCTTCTGGAAACACCATATATTTT; cdr3_aa: CASSDPGVPSGNTIYF
j_call: TRBJ1-1; clone_size: -; v_call: TRBV27; d_call: TRBD1; cdr3_nt: TGTGCCAGCAGAATGAGGGGGCTGAACACTGAAGCTTTCTTT; cdr3_aa: CASRMRGLNTEAFF
j_call: TRBJ2-1; clone_size: -; v_call: TRBV2; d_call: -; cdr3_nt: TGTGCCAGCCGCTATAGGGGGGGCCTATCCTACAATGAGCAGTTCTTC; cdr3_aa: CASRYRGGLSYNEQFF
j_call: TRBJ2-5; clone_size: -; v_call: TRBV2; d_call: TRBD1; cdr3_nt: TGTGCCAGCAGACCGGACAGGGTTCGTGAGACCCAGTACTTC; cdr3_aa: CASRPDRVRETQYF
j_call: TRBJ1-4; clone_size: -; v_call: TRBV7-9; d_call: -; cdr3_nt: TGTGCCAGCAGCGCAGGGGTTTATGAAAAACTGTTTTTT; cdr3_aa: CASSAGVYEKLFF
j_call: TRBJ2-2; clone_size: -; v_call: TRBV4-3; d_call: -; cdr3_nt: TGCGCCAGCAGCCAAGACCTAGCTCCCGCCGGGGAGCTGTTTTTT; cdr3_aa: CASSQDLAPAGELFF
j_call: TRBJ2-3; clone_size: -; v_call: TRBV29-1; d_call: -; cdr3_nt: TGCAGCGTTATAGGCAGGGTAGAAACAGATACGCAGTATTTT; cdr3_aa: CSVIGRVETDTQYF
j_call: TRBJ2-7; clone_size: -; v_call: TRBV28; d_call: -; cdr3_nt: TGTGCCAGCAGCACCTTGGGAACAGGCTACTACGAGCAGTACTTC; cdr3_aa: CASSTLGTGYYEQYF
j_call: TRBJ1-3; clone_size: -; v_call: TRBV18; d_call: TRBD1; cdr3_nt: TGTGCCAGCTCACCCGCAGGGGGCATAGGAAACACCATATATTTT; cdr3_aa: CASSPAGGIGNTIYF
j_call: TRBJ1-1; clone_size: -; v_call: TRBV19; d_call: -; cdr3_nt: TGTGCCAGTAGTAATGAAGAAGGGGGCACTGAAGCTTTCTTT; cdr3_aa: CASSNEEGGTEAFF
j_call: TRBJ1-2; clone_size: -; v_call: TRBV5-6; d_call: -; cdr3_nt: TGTGCCAGCAGCGTTGTCGGGGGATCATCTAACTATGGCTACACCTTC; cdr3_aa: CASSVVGGSSNYGYTF
j_call: TRBJ2-1; clone_size: once; v_call: TRBV7-2; d_call: -; cdr3_nt: TGTGCCAGCAGCGCCGTAGCAGTCAATGAGCAGTTCTTC; cdr3_aa: CASSAVAVNEQFF
j_call: TRBJ1-3; clone_size: -; v_call: TRBV6-1; d_call: -; cdr3_nt: TGTGCCAGCAGTGAAGGACAGTGGAACACCATATATTTT; cdr3_aa: CASSEGQWNTIYF
j_call: TRBJ2-6; clone_size: -; v_call: TRBV7-9; d_call: TRBD1; cdr3_nt: TGTGCCAGCAGCCCTAGCTTGACAGGGTCTGGGGCCAACGTCCTGACTTTC; cdr3_aa: CASSPSLTGSGANVLTF
j_call: TRBJ1-6; clone_size: -; v_call: TRBV27; d_call: -; cdr3_nt: TGTGCCAGCAGCGGAGGTAGTAATTCACCCCTCCACTTT; cdr3_aa: CASSGGSNSPLHF
j_call: TRBJ1-5; clone_size: -; v_call: TRBV6-5; d_call: TRBD1; cdr3_nt: TGTGCCAGCAACGGACAGGGGTATCAGCCCCAGCATTTT; cdr3_aa: CASNGQGYQPQHF
j_call: TRBJ2-5; clone_size: -; v_call: TRBV6-1; d_call: TRBD2; cdr3_nt: TGTGCCAGCAGTGAGTTGCGGGGGGCCCGGTACCAAGAGACCCAGTACTTC; cdr3_aa: CASSELRGARYQETQYF
j_call: TRBJ1-5; clone_size: -; v_call: TRBV2; d_call: TRBD1; cdr3_nt: TGTGCCAGCAGTGGACCTCCAGGGGGAAATCAGCCCCAGCATTTT; cdr3_aa: CASSGPPGGNQPQHF
j_call: TRBJ1-6; clone_size: -; v_call: TRBV19; d_call: -; cdr3_nt: TGTGCCAGTAGGGACAGAGATTCACCCCTCCACTTT; cdr3_aa: CASRDRDSPLHF
j_call: TRBJ2-1; clone_size: -; v_call: TRBV4-1; d_call: TRBD1; cdr3_nt: TGCGCCAGCAGCCAGGGGGGACAGGGGACATTGAATGAGCAGTTCTTC; cdr3_aa: CASSQGGQGTLNEQFF
j_call: TRBJ2-3; clone_size: -; v_call: TRBV10-2; d_call: -; cdr3_nt: TGCGCCAGCAAAGGGGCGGGGGATACGCAGTATTTT; cdr3_aa: CASKGAGDTQYF
j_call: TRBJ1-6; clone_size: -; v_call: TRBV4-2; d_call: TRBD1; cdr3_nt: TGTGCCAGCAGCCCCGGACAGGCCGGCTCCTATAATTCACCCCTCCACTTT; cdr3_aa: CASSPGQAGSYNSPLHF
j_call: TRBJ1-2; clone_size: few; v_call: TRBV5-4; d_call: -; cdr3_nt: TGTGCCAGCAGCCTTCAGGGGTATGGCTACACCTTC; cdr3_aa: CASSLQGYGYTF
j_call: TRBJ2-7; clone_size: -; v_call: TRBV7-2; d_call: -; cdr3_nt: TGTGCCAGCAGCTTAGACCCCAGCTCCTACGAGCAGTACTTC; cdr3_aa: CASSLDPSSYEQYF
j_call: TRBJ1-5; clone_size: -; v_call: TRBV30; d_call: -; cdr3_nt: TGTGCCTGGAGTTGGGGAGCGGACCAGCCCCAGCATTTT; cdr3_aa: CAWSWGADQPQHF
j_call: TRBJ2-1; clone_size: once; v_call: TRBV7-8; d_call: TRBD1; cdr3_nt: TGTGCCAGCAGCTTAGGTGGACAGGGTACTGAGCAGTTCTTC; cdr3_aa: CASSLGGQGTEQFF
j_call: TRBJ2-5; clone_size: -; v_call: TRBV30; d_call: TRBD2; cdr3_nt: TGTGCCTGGAGGGGAGGGAAGGGGTTGCAAGAGACCCAGTACTTC; cdr3_aa: CAWRGGKGLQETQYF
j_call: TRBJ2-3; clone_size: -; v_call: TRBV19; d_call: -; cdr3_nt: TGTGCCAGTAGTATATATCTGGGCCTCGAAGGCACAGATACGCAGTATTTT; cdr3_aa: CASSIYLGLEGTDTQYF
j_call: TRBJ2-2; clone_size: -; v_call: TRBV5-1; d_call: -; cdr3_nt: TGCGCCAGCAGCTTGGTAGTTAACAGGAACACCGGGGAGCTGTTTTTT; cdr3_aa: CASSLVVNRNTGELFF
j_call: TRBJ2-7; clone_size: -; v_call: TRBV6-4; d_call: -; cdr3_nt: TGTGCCAGCCTTGGAGGCTGTCTCCAAGTCGCCTACGAGCAGTACTTC; cdr3_aa: CASLGGCLQVAYEQYF
j_call: TRBJ2-7; clone_size: -; v_call: TRBV4-2; d_call: TRBD2; cdr3_nt: TGTGCCAGCAGCCAAGAGACAACTAGCGGCTACGAGCAGTACTTC; cdr3_aa: CASSQETTSGYEQYF
j_call: TRBJ2-7; clone_size: -; v_call: TRBV5-1; d_call: -; cdr3_nt: TGCGCCAGCAGCCCCCCCGCGGTGGGCGAGCAGTACTTC; cdr3_aa: CASSPPAVGEQYF
j_call: TRBJ2-5; clone_size: -; v_call: TRBV24-1; d_call: -; cdr3_nt: TGTGCCACCAGCGGAGGCCTGACCCAGTACTTC; cdr3_aa: CATSGGLTQYF
j_call: TRBJ2-7; clone_size: -; v_call: TRBV6-5; d_call: -; cdr3_nt: TGTGCCAGCAGTTCTCGGGGTCAAAGCGACTACGAGCAGTACTTC; cdr3_aa: CASSSRGQSDYEQYF